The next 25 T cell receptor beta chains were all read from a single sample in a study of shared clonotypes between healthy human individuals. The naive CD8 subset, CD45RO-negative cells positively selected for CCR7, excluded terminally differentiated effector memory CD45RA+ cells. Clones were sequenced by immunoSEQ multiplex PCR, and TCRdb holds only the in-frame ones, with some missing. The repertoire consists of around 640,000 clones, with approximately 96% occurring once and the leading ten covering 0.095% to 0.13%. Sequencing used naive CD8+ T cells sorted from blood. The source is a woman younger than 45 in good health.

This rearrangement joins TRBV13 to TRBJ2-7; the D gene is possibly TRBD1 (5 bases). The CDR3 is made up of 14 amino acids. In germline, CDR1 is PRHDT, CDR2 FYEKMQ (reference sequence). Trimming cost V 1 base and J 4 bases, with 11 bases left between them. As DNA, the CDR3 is TGTGCCAGCAGCTTAGCTCCAGGGAAGTACGAGCAGTACTTC. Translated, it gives CASSLAPGKYEQYF. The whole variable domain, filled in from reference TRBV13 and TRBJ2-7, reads AAGVIQSPRHLIKEKRETATLKCYPIPRHDTVYWYQQGPGQDPQFLISFYEKMQSDKGSIPDRFSAQQFSDYHSELNMSSLELGDSALYFCASSLAPGKYEQYFGPGTRLTVT.

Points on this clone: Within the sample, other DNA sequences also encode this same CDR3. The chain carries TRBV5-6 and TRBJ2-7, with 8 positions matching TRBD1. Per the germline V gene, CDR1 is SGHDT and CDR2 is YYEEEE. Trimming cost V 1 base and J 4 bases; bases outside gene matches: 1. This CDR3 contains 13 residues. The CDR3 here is CASSLQGAYEQYF. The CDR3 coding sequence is TGTGCCAGCAGCTTGCAGGGGGCGTACGAGCAGTACTTC. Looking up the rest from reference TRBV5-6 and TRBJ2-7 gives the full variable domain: DAGVTQSPTHLIKTRGQQVTLRCSPKSGHDTVSWYQQALGQGPQFIFQYYEEEERQRGNFPDRFSGHQFPNYSSELNVNALLLGDSALYLCASSLQGAYEQYFGPGTRLTVT.

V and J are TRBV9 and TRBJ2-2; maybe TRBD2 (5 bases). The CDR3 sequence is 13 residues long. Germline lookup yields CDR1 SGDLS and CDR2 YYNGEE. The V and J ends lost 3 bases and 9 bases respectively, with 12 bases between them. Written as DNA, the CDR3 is TGTGCCAGCAGCGCCCCTAGCTCTCGGGAGCTGTTTTTT. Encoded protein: CASSAPSSRELFF.

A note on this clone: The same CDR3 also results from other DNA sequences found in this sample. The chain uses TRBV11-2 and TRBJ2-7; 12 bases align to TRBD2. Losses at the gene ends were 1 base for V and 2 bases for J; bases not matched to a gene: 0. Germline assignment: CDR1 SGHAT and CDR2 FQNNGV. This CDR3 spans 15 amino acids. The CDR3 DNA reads TGTGCCAGCAGCTTAGGACTAGCGGGGGCCTACGAGCAGTACTTC. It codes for CASSLGLAGAYEQYF.

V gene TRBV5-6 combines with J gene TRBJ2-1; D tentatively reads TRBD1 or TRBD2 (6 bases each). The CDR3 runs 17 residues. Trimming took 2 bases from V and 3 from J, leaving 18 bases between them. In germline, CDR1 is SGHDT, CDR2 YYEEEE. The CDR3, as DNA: TGTGCCAGCAGCTTAACCTTAGGGGGAGGCGGCTACAATGAGCAGTTCTTC. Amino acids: CASSLTLGGGGYNEQFF.

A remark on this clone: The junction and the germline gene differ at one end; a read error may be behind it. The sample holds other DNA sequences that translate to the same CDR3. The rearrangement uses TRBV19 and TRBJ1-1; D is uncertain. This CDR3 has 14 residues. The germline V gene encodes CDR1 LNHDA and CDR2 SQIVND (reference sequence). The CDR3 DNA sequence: TGTGCCAGTAGTAGCCAGGAATTCTCAACTGAAGCCTTCTTT. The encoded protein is CASSSQEFSTEAFF.

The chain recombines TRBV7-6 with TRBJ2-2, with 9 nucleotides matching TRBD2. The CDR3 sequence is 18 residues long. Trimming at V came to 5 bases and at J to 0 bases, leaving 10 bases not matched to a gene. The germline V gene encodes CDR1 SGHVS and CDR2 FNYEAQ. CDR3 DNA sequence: TGTGCCAGCAGCCGGCGACTAGCGGAGATCGCGAACACCGGGGAGCTGTTTTTT. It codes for CASSRRLAEIANTGELFF. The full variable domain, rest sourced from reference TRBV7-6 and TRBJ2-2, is GAGVSQSPRYKVTKRGQDVALRCDPISGHVSLYWYRQALGQGPEFLTYFNYEAQQDKSGLPNDRFSAERPEGSISTLTIQRTEQRDSAMYRCASSRRLAEIANTGELFFGEGSRLTVL.

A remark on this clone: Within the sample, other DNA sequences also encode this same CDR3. CDR3: CASSHGNQPQHF. The CDR3 bases are TGCGCCAGCAGCCACGGTAATCAGCCCCAGCATTTT. V is TRBV4-1 and J is TRBJ1-5; D is unclear. Looked up from germline, CDR1 is MGHRA and CDR2 is YSYEKL. Trimming removed 3 bases at V and 4 bases at J, with 4 bases between. The CDR3 spans 12 residues.

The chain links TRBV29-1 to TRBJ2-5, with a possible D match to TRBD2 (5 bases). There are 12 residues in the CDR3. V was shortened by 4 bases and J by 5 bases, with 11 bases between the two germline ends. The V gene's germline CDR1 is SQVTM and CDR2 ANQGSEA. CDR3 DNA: TGCAGCGTTGGTACTAGTTTGGAGACCCAGTACTTC. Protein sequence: CSVGTSLETQYF.

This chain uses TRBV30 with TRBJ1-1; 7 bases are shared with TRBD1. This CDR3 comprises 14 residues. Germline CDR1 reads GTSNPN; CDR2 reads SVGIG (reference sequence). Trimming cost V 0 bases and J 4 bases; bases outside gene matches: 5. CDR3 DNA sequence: TGTGCCTGGAGTGTACAGGGGTTGGGCACTGAAGCTTTCTTT. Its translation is CAWSVQGLGTEAFF.

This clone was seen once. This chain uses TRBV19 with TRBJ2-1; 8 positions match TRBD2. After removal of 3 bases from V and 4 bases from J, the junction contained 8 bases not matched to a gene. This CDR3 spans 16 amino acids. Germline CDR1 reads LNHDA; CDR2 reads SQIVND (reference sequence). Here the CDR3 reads CASSIFRSSGYNEQFF. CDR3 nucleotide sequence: TGTGCCAGTAGTATTTTTCGGTCTAGCGGGTACAATGAGCAGTTCTTC.

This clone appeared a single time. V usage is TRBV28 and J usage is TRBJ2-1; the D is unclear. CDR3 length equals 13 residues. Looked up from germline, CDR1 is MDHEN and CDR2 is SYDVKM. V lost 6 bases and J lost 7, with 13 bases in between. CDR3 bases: TGTGCCAGCAGCCCGGACCCGACAAATGAGCAGTTCTTC. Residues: CASSPDPTNEQFF.

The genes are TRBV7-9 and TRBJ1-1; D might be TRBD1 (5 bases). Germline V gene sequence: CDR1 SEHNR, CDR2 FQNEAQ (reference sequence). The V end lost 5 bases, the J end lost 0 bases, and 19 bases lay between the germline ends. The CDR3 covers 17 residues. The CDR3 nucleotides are TGTGCCAGCAGCGGGGAGGGGTCAATGGTTTTGAACACTGAAGCTTTCTTT. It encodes CASSGEGSMVLNTEAFF.

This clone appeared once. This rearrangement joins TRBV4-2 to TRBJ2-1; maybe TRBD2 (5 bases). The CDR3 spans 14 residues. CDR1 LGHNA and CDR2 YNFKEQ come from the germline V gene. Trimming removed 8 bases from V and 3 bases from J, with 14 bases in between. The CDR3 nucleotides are TGTGCCAGCCGACCCCAAGGAGGCTACAATGAGCAGTTCTTC. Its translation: CASRPQGGYNEQFF.

The CDR3 reads CASSLVLTGLSEAFF. In nucleotides, the CDR3 is TGTGCCAGCAGTTTGGTACTGACAGGTCTCTCTGAAGCTTTCTTT. The V and J genes are TRBV28 and TRBJ1-1; possible D gene TRBD1, 6 bases. CDR1 and CDR2 from the germline V gene are MDHEN and SYDVKM. The V and J ends lost 3 bases and 6 bases respectively, with 17 bases between them. The CDR3 totals 15 residues. Filled out from reference TRBV28 and TRBJ1-1, the complete variable domain reads DVKVTQSSRYLVKRTGEKVFLECVQDMDHENMFWYRQDPGLGLRLIYFSYDVKMKEKGDIPEGYSVSREKKERFSLILESASTNQTSMYLCASSLVLTGLSEAFFGQGTRLTVV.

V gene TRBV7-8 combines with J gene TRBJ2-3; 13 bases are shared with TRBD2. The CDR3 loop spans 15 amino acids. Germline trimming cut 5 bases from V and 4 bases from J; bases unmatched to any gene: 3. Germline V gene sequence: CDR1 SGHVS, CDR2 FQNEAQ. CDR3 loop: CASSKTSGRPDTQYF. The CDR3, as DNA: TGTGCCAGCAGCAAGACTAGCGGGAGGCCAGATACGCAGTATTTT.

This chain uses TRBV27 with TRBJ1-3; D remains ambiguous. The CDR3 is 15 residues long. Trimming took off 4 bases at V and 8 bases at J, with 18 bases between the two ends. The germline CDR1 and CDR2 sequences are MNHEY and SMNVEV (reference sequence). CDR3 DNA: TGTGCCAGCAGTTCCCTAGGATCCACCGGGGACACCATATATTTT. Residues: CASSSLGSTGDTIYF.

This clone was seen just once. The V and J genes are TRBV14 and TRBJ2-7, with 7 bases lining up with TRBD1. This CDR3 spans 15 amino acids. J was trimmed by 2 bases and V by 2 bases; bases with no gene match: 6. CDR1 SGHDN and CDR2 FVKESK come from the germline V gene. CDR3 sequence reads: CASSQRDSPPYEQYF. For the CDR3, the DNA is TGTGCCAGCAGCCAAAGGGACAGCCCCCCCTACGAGCAGTACTTC.

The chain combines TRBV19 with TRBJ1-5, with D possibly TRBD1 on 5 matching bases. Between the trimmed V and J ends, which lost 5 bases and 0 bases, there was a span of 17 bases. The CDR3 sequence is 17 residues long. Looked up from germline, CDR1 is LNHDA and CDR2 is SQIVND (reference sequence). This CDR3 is CASSHLDREYSNQPQHF. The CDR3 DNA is TGTGCCAGTAGTCACTTAGACAGAGAATATAGCAATCAGCCCCAGCATTTT.

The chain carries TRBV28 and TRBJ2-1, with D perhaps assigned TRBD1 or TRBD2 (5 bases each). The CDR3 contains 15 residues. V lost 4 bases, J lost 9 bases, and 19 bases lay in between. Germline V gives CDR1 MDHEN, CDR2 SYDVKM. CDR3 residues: CASSWAGTSGAEQFF. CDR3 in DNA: TGTGCCAGCAGTTGGGCCGGGACCAGCGGTGCTGAGCAGTTCTTC.

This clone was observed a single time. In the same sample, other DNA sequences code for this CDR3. DNA for the CDR3: TGTGCCAGCAGGGGGACAGGCTCCTACGAGCAGTACTTC. Translated, it gives CASRGTGSYEQYF. The chain employs TRBV27 and TRBJ2-7, with 8 bases identical to TRBD1. V lost 6 bases to trimming and J lost 0 bases; unmatched junction nucleotides: 1. CDR3 length: 13 amino acids. Germline V CDR1 and CDR2: MNHEY, SMNVEV (reference sequence).

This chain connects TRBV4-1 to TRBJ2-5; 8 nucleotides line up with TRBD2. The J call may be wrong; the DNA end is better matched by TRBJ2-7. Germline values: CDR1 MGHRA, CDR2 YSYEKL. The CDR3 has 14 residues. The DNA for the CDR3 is TGCGCCAGCAGCCAAGAGTCTAGCGGGTACGAGCAGTACTTC. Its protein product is CASSQESSGYEQYF.

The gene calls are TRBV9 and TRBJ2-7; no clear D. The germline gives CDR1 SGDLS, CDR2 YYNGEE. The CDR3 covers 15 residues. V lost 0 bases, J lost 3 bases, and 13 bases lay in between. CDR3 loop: CASSVEGAALYEQYF. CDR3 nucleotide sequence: TGTGCCAGCAGCGTAGAAGGAGCTGCGCTCTACGAGCAGTACTTC.

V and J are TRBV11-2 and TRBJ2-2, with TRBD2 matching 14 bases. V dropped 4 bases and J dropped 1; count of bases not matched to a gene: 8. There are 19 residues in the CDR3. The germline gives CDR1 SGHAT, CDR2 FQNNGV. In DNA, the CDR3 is TGTGCCAGCAGCTCCCCGGGACTAGCGGGAGTGGTGAACACCGGGGAGCTGTTTTTT. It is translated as CASSSPGLAGVVNTGELFF.

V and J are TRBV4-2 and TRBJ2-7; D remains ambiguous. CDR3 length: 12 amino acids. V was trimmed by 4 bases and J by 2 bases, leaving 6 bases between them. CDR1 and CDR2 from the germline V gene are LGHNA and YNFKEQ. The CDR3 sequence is CASSRQPYEQYF. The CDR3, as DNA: TGTGCCAGCAGCCGACAACCCTACGAGCAGTACTTC.